This TCR beta chain originates from a study of immune cell composition in non-small cell lung cancer. The normal lung sample lay at least 3 cm, and maximally far, from the tumour. Profiling relied on immunoSEQ multiplex PCR, and the TCRdb table lists in-frame clones only, not all of them. The sample comprises about 8,700 clones, roughly two thirds of which are singletons, and 23% rests with the top ten. Notes on this clone: Its cognate antigen is unknown.

The CDR3 covers 15 residues. V lost 3 bases and J lost 4; bases outside the gene matches: 5. Germline CDR1 and CDR2: MNHEY and SMNVEV (reference sequence). General observations from the study: In adenocarcinoma, maximal tumour-associated clone frequency tracked TIL tumour reactivity.

This chain joins TRBV27 and TRBJ2-3, with 9 nucleotides matching TRBD1. The clonotype comes from a human donor with non-small cell lung cancer. Sequencing was performed on non-adjacent lung tissue. The chain's CDR3 is CASSLARQGADTQYF. The CDR3 bases are TGTGCCAGCAGTTTGGCGAGACAGGGGGCAGATACGCAGTATTTT.